This TCR beta chain was sequenced for a study of blood T cell repertoires in COVID-19. Overall study: Acute and convalescent COVID-19 samples came from the United States, Italy and Spain.

Seattle-derived patients entered the study during active infection and were followed longitudinally. In the original workflow: From reference gene primer amplification, estimates of nucleated cell counts were derived. Libraries were prepared by immunoSEQ multiplex PCR; TCRdb keeps only in-frame clonotypes and omits some of them. The V and J calls and clone size are taken from that table; D and trimming were inferred from the DNA. The sample shows some 180,000 clones, about four fifths of them seen only once. The source material was peripheral blood. This clonotype was sampled from a woman aged 55 to 70 with COVID-19, enrolled during active disease.

CDR3 DNA sequence: TGTGCCAGCAGTCCCGCCCTGACAGGGGATGAGCAGTACGTC. Translation gives CASSPALTGDEQYV. V gene TRBV28 combines with J gene TRBJ2-7; TRBD1 aligns across 8 bases. The CDR3 has 14 amino acids. Trimming cost V 5 bases and J 7 bases; bases outside gene matches: 10. The germline V gene encodes CDR1 MDHEN and CDR2 SYDVKM.